Listed here are 25 T cell receptor beta chains from one sample, sequenced in a study of T cell responses to AZD1222 COVID-19 vaccine. TCRdb's copy holds only in-frame clones and misses some; the assay was immunoSEQ multiplex PCR. The table includes more than 100,000 clones, approximately 92% detected once. This material consisted of peripheral blood, taken on day 0 of AZD1222 vaccination. These receptors came from an adult in good health.

The rearrangement uses TRBV4-1 and TRBJ1-4; D not certain. The CDR3 has 14 residues. Trimming stripped 2 bases from V and 5 bases from J, with 9 bases between. CDR1 is MGHRA, CDR2 YSYEKL, per germline. CDR3 sequence reads: CASSQLGQNEKLFF. CDR3 in DNA: TGCGCCAGCAGCCAACTGGGCCAGAATGAAAAACTGTTTTTT.

The chain has TRBV7-8 and TRBJ2-7; no firm D call. This CDR3 comprises 13 residues. CDR1 is SGHVS, CDR2 FQNEAQ, per germline. The ends were cut back, 0 bases at V and 3 bases at J, with 6 bases in the middle. The CDR3 DNA sequence: TGTGCCAGCAGCTTAGCGCACAGCTACGAGCAGTACTTC. Protein sequence: CASSLAHSYEQYF.

The chain uses TRBV29-1 and TRBJ2-7; D may be TRBD1 (7 bases). Germline CDR1 and CDR2: SQVTM and ANQGSEA. This CDR3 is built from 13 residues. Trimming removed 4 bases from V and 4 bases from J, with 14 bases in between. In DNA form, the CDR3 reads TGCAGCGTTGCGGGGGACAGTCGTTACGAGCAGTACTTC. Amino acids: CSVAGDSRYEQYF.

The chain couples TRBV2 to TRBJ1-1; D is unresolved. Per germline, CDR1 SNHLY and CDR2 FYNNEI. V dropped 4 bases and J dropped 1 base, with 19 bases sitting between them. The CDR3 is made up of 17 amino acids. CDR3 loop: CASSAVTGRTANTEAFF. The CDR3 DNA is TGTGCCAGCAGTGCGGTGACCGGACGGACTGCGAACACTGAAGCTTTCTTT.

This clone was picked up a small number of times. This chain connects TRBV4-3 to TRBJ2-7, with 7 nucleotides matching TRBD2. In germline, CDR1 is LGHNA, CDR2 YSLEER. The ends lost 0 bases at V and 2 bases at J; junction bases unmatched: 4. The CDR3 has 15 amino acids. CDR3 bases: TGCGCCAGCAGCCAAGAGCGGGAGTACCCCTACGAGCAGTACTTC. It specifies CASSQEREYPYEQYF.

The chain recombines TRBV12-3 or TRBV12-4 with TRBJ2-5; D gene ambiguous. V lost 3 bases to trimming and J lost 9 bases, with 14 bases between them. CDR3 size: 13 residues. CDR3 in DNA: TGTGCCAGCAGTTTCGGGCCAAAAGGTGCCCAGTACTTC. The encoded protein is CASSFGPKGAQYF.

CDR3 sequence: CASRPGPTRADFGNTIYF. The CDR3 DNA follows: TGTGCCAGCAGGCCGGGACCTACGAGGGCAGACTTTGGAAACACCATATATTTT. The rearrangement joins TRBV28 to TRBJ1-3; possible D gene TRBD1, 5 bases. CDR1 and CDR2 from the germline V gene are MDHEN and SYDVKM. The CDR3 runs to 18 residues. V dropped 6 bases and J dropped 3 bases, with 24 bases sitting between them. The full variable domain, its missing parts supplied by reference TRBV28 and TRBJ1-3, is DVKVTQSSRYLVKRTGEKVFLECVQDMDHENMFWYRQDPGLGLRLIYFSYDVKMKEKGDIPEGYSVSREKKERFSLILESASTNQTSMYLCASRPGPTRADFGNTIYFGEGSWLTVV.

This clone was observed once. The chain is built from TRBV2 and TRBJ1-2; 8 bases are shared with TRBD1. Trimming took 5 bases from V and 4 from J; bases not matched to a gene: 9. This CDR3 has 15 residues. Germline CDR1 is SNHLY and CDR2 is FYNNEI. CDR3 nucleotide sequence: TGTGCCAGCAGTAGTACTATGACAGGGGTCTATGGCTACACCTTC. It translates to CASSSTMTGVYGYTF. Complete variable domain (other parts from reference TRBV2 and TRBJ1-2): EPEVTQTPSHQVTQMGQEVILRCVPISNHLYFYWYRQILGQKVEFLVSFYNNEISEKSEIFDDQFSVERPDGSNFTLKIRSTKLEDSAMYFCASSSTMTGVYGYTFGSGTRLTVV.

The chain carries TRBV5-1 and TRBJ2-5; 9 bases align to TRBD2. The germline V gene encodes CDR1 SGHRS and CDR2 YFSETQ. Trimming at V came to 1 base and at J to 1 base, leaving 5 bases not matched to a gene. The CDR3 loop spans 16 amino acids. The CDR3 sequence is CASSLRPSGTQETQYF. The CDR3 DNA reads TGCGCCAGCAGCTTGAGGCCTAGCGGGACCCAAGAGACCCAGTACTTC. Combining the CDR3 with reference TRBV5-1 and TRBJ2-5 gives the whole variable domain KAGVTQTPRYLIKTRGQQVTLSCSPISGHRSVSWYQQTPGQGLQFLFEYFSETQRNKGNFPGRFSGRQFSNSRSEMNVSTLELGDSALYLCASSLRPSGTQETQYFGPGTRLLVL.

This chain uses TRBV28 with TRBJ1-6; D is unclear. V shed 2 bases and J shed 5 bases, with 4 bases lying between them. The CDR3 spans 13 residues. Germline V gene data show CDR1 as MDHEN and CDR2 as SYDVKM. CDR3 sequence (DNA): TGTGCCAGCAGTTTAAAAGATAATTCACCCCTCCACTTT. Translating it yields CASSLKDNSPLHF.

The V gene is TRBV29-1, the J gene TRBJ1-5; D is ambiguous. Trimming cost V 4 bases and J 7 bases, with 14 bases left between them. Germline values: CDR1 SQVTM, CDR2 ANQGSEA. The CDR3 has 13 residues. DNA of the CDR3: TGCAGCGTTGTAGACTGGGGTGGACAGCCCCAGCATTTT. This gives the protein CSVVDWGGQPQHF.

The rearrangement uses TRBV4-3 and TRBJ2-1; the D gene is possibly TRBD2 (5 bases). CDR1 and CDR2 (germline): LGHNA, YSLEER. The CDR3 spans 16 residues. Trimming removed 0 bases at V and 3 bases at J, with 12 bases between. The CDR3 loop is CASSQDQSEGYNEQFF. The DNA of the CDR3 is TGCGCCAGCAGCCAAGATCAGTCCGAGGGCTACAATGAGCAGTTCTTC.

The V and J genes are TRBV28 and TRBJ1-5; TRBD1 is a possible D gene (5 bases). Germline CDR1 and CDR2: MDHEN and SYDVKM. The CDR3 totals 19 residues. V gave up 4 bases and J gave up 1 base, with 23 bases separating them. The CDR3 DNA reads as TGTGCCAGCAGTTCCTTTAACCCAGGGACGGAAGGGAGCAATCAGCCCCAGCATTTT. Translated, it gives CASSSFNPGTEGSNQPQHF.

This rearrangement joins TRBV30 to TRBJ1-5; D gene ambiguous. Germline CDR1 GTSNPN, CDR2 SVGIG (reference sequence). CDR3 length: 15 residues. V shed 2 bases and J shed 3 bases, with 14 bases lying between them. CDR3 nucleotides: TGTGCCTGGAGTTACCGAGGCGGCCTCAATCAGCCCCAGCATTTT. As protein: CAWSYRGGLNQPQHF.

The chain couples TRBV7-9 to TRBJ2-1, with 11 bases identical to TRBD2. V gave up 3 bases and J gave up 6 bases; unmatched junction bases: 13. Germline V gene sequence: CDR1 SEHNR, CDR2 FQNEAQ (reference sequence). The CDR3 totals 18 residues. The CDR3 sequence: CASSFLASRLAGRNEQFF. CDR3 in DNA: TGTGCCAGCAGCTTCCTAGCTAGTCGACTAGCGGGGCGCAATGAGCAGTTCTTC.

J is TRBJ1-1 and V is TRBV28, with 8 bases that match TRBD1. The CDR3 contains 14 residues. Looked up from germline, CDR1 is MDHEN and CDR2 is SYDVKM. The junction had 6 bases not matched to a gene; V was cut back by 5 bases and J by 4 bases. The CDR3 protein is CASSADRGGTEAFF. DNA of the CDR3: TGTGCCAGCAGTGCTGACAGGGGTGGCACTGAAGCTTTCTTT.

The V and J genes are TRBV4-3 and TRBJ2-5; perhaps TRBD2 as D (5 bases). Trimming shortened V by 0 bases and J by 7 bases, and 18 bases separated the two germline ends. Germline CDR1 LGHNA, CDR2 YSLEER. The CDR3 contains 16 residues. The CDR3 sequence: CASSQDVAGPAGTQYF. The CDR3, as DNA: TGCGCCAGCAGCCAAGATGTGGCGGGCCCCGCGGGGACCCAGTACTTC.

This chain links TRBV9 with TRBJ2-5; 10 nucleotides match TRBD2. The germline V gene has CDR1 SGDLS and CDR2 YYNGEE. CDR3 length equals 15 residues. Germline trimming cut 0 bases from V and 5 bases from J; bases unmatched to any gene: 4. The CDR3 DNA sequence: TGTGCCAGCAGCGTAGGGCTAGCGGGAGTGGAGACCCAGTACTTC. This codes for CASSVGLAGVETQYF.

The V and J genes are TRBV15 and TRBJ1-1; a weak D match, TRBD1 (6 bases). Germline values: CDR1 LNHNV, CDR2 YYDKDF (reference sequence). Trimming cost V 5 bases and J 11 bases, with 18 bases left between them. CDR3 length equals 13 residues. Here the CDR3 DNA reads TGTGCCACCAGCTACAATGGGGCAAGGGGGGCTTTCTTT. Its translation is CATSYNGARGAFF.

The chain employs TRBV6-5 and TRBJ2-7; the D gene could be TRBD1 or TRBD2 (5 bases each). Germline V gives CDR1 MNHEY, CDR2 SVGAGI. The CDR3 has 14 amino acids. Trimming shortened V by 5 bases and J by 3 bases, and 14 bases separated the two germline ends. Here the CDR3 DNA reads TGTGCCAGCAGTCCGGGAAGGGGTGACTACGAGCAGTACTTC. It codes for CASSPGRGDYEQYF.

V usage is TRBV6-5 and J usage is TRBJ2-7, with D possibly being TRBD1 (6 bases). This CDR3 region has 16 residues. V was clipped by 0 bases and J by 4 bases, with 16 bases between them. Germline CDR1 and CDR2: MNHEY and SVGAGI. This CDR3 reads CASSYSRAGDGYEQYF. The DNA of the CDR3 is TGTGCCAGCAGTTACTCGAGGGCAGGGGATGGGTACGAGCAGTACTTC.

This clone appeared once. The chain uses TRBV29-1 and TRBJ2-7; TRBD1 agrees at 9 bases. The V and J ends lost 5 bases and 1 base, in that order; junction bases with no gene match: 6. CDR3 size: 14 residues. Per germline, CDR1 SQVTM and CDR2 ANQGSEA. The CDR3 loop reads CSVRGTGRSYEQYF. The CDR3 DNA sequence: TGCAGCGTTAGGGGGACAGGGAGGTCCTACGAGCAGTACTTC.

The rearrangement joins TRBV18 to TRBJ1-1; 7 bases fit TRBD1. CDR3 length: 14 amino acids. Germline CDR1 KGHSH, CDR2 LQKENI. V was pared by 3 bases and J by 4 bases, with 5 bases of the junction left unmatched. For the CDR3, the DNA is TGTGCCAGCTCACCGGACAGGCAGTCCACTGAAGCTTTCTTT. Translated, it gives CASSPDRQSTEAFF.

The chain joins TRBV4-3 to TRBJ2-7; TRBD2 might be the D (6 bases). Germline assignment: CDR1 LGHNA and CDR2 YSLEER. The length of the CDR3 is 15 residues. V lost 0 bases to trimming and J lost 3 bases, with 12 bases between them. The CDR3 protein is CASSQERGWDYEQYF. In DNA, the CDR3 is TGCGCCAGCAGCCAAGAGCGGGGATGGGACTACGAGCAGTACTTC.

The chain links TRBV28 to TRBJ1-1; TRBD1 aligns across 7 bases. CDR1 and CDR2 from the germline V gene are MDHEN and SYDVKM. This CDR3 comprises 16 residues. V shed 2 bases, J shed 2 bases, and the junction held 8 bases outside the gene matches. CDR3 nucleotides: TGTGCCAGCAGTTTAATACTGGGACAGTTAAACACTGAAGCTTTCTTT. Translated: CASSLILGQLNTEAFF.